The 2 T cell receptor beta chains in this list originate from one sample, sequenced in a study of lymphopenia after photon versus proton radiotherapy. Libraries were prepared by immunoSEQ multiplex PCR; TCRdb keeps only in-frame clonotypes and omits some of them. The sample records fewer than 40,000 clones, over 85% being singletons. The material sequenced was peripheral blood, taken from a patient treated with photon-based radiotherapy. These receptors were obtained from a woman between 50 and 59 years old with cholangiocarcinoma.

This clone was seen a handful of times. The chain is built from TRBV6-1 and TRBJ1-1; D is unclear. CDR1 and CDR2 (germline): MNHNS, SASEGT. V was pared by 5 bases and J by 4 bases, with 11 bases between. The CDR3 consists of 13 residues. CDR3 amino acids: CASSRTRTTEAFF. CDR3 in DNA: TGTGCCAGCAGTCGGACCCGAACCACTGAAGCTTTCTTT.

The gene calls are TRBV13 and TRBJ2-1, with 8 positions matching TRBD2. Germline V gene data show CDR1 as PRHDT and CDR2 as FYEKMQ (reference sequence). The CDR3 is 19 amino acids. The J segment lost 1 base and the V segment lost 0 bases, leaving 11 bases of the junction unmatched. The CDR3 region is CASSLGLAVAGRSYNEQFF. In nucleotides, the CDR3 is TGTGCCAGCAGCTTAGGCCTCGCGGTAGCGGGAAGGTCCTACAATGAGCAGTTCTTC.